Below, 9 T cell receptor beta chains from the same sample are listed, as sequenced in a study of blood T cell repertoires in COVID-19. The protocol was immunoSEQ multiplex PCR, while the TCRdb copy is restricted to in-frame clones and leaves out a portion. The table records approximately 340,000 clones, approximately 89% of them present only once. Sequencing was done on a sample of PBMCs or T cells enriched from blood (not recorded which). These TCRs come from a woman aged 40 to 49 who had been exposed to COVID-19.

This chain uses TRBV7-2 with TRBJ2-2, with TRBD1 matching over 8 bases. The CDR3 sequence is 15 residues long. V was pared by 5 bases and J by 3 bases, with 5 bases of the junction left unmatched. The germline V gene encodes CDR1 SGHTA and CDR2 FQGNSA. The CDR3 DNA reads TGTGCCAGCAGCACTGGACAGGGCGACACCGGGGAGCTGTTTTTT. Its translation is CASSTGQGDTGELFF.

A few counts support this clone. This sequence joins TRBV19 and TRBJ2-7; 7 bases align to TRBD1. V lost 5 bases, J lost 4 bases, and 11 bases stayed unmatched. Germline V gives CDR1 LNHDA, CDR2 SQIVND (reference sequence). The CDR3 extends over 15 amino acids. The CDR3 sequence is CASSATRQGTYEQYF. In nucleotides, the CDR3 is TGTGCCAGTAGTGCAACCAGACAGGGTACTTACGAGCAGTACTTC.

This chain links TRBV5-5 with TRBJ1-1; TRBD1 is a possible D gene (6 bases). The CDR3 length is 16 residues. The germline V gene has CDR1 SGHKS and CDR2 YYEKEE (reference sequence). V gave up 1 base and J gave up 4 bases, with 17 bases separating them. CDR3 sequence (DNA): TGTGCCAGCAGCTTGTCACCGGGACAACCTGTCACTGAAGCTTTCTTT. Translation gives CASSLSPGQPVTEAFF.

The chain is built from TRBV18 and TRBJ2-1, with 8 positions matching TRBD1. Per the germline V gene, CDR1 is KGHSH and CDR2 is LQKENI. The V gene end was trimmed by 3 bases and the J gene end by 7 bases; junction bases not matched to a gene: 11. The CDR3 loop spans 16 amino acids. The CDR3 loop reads CASSPPGGLVRNEQFF. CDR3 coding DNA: TGTGCCAGCTCACCTCCAGGGGGCTTGGTTCGTAATGAGCAGTTCTTC.

CDR3 DNA: TGTGCCAGCAGGGGATCCGGGACAGCCTCCTACGAGCAGTACTTC. Protein: CASRGSGTASYEQYF. V usage is TRBV6-6 and J usage is TRBJ2-7; 7 bases agree with TRBD1. CDR3 length: 15 residues. The trim removed 6 bases at V and 0 bases at J, leaving 8 bases unmatched. The germline V gene encodes CDR1 MNHNY and CDR2 SVGAGI (reference sequence).

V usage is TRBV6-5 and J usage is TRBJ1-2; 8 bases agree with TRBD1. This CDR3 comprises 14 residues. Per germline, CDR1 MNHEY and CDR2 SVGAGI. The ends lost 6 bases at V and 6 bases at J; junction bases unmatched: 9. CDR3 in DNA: TGTGCCAGCAGGGGGACGGGACAGGCTCATGGCTACACCTTC. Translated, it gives CASRGTGQAHGYTF.

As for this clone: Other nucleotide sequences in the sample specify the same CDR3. Here the CDR3 reads CASSPRTAEAFF. The CDR3 nucleotides are TGTGCCAGTAGTCCCCGGACAGCTGAAGCTTTCTTT. V gene TRBV19 combines with J gene TRBJ1-1; a weak D match, TRBD1 (6 bases). The germline V gene has CDR1 LNHDA and CDR2 SQIVND (reference sequence). The CDR3 consists of 12 residues. Trimming stripped 5 bases from V and 6 bases from J, with 10 bases between.

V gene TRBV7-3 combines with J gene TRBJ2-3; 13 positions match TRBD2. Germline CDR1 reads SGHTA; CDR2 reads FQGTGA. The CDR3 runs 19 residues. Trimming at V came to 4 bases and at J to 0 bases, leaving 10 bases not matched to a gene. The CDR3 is CASSSPGLAGSTSTDTQYF. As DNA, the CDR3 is TGTGCCAGCAGCTCCCCGGGACTAGCGGGGAGTACTAGCACAGATACGCAGTATTTT.

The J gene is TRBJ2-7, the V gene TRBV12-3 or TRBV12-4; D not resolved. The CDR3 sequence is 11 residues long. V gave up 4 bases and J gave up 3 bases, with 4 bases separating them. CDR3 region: CASSSSYEQYF. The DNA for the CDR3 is TGTGCCAGCAGTTCCAGCTACGAGCAGTACTTC.